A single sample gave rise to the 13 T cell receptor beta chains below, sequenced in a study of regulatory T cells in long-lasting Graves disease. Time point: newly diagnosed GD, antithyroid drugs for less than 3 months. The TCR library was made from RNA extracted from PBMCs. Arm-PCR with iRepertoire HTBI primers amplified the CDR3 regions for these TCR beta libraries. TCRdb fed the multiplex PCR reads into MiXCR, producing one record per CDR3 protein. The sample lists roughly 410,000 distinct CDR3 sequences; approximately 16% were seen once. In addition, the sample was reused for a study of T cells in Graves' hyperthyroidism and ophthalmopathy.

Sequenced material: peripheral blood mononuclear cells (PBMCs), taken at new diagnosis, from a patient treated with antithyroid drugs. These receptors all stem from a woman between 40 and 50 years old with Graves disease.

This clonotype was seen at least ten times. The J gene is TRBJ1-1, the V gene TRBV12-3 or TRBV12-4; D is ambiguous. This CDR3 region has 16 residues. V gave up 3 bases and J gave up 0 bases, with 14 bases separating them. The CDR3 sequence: CASSFWRRTLNTEAFF. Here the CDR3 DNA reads TGTGCCAGCAGTTTTTGGAGGCGAACGTTGAACACTGAAGCTTTCTTT.

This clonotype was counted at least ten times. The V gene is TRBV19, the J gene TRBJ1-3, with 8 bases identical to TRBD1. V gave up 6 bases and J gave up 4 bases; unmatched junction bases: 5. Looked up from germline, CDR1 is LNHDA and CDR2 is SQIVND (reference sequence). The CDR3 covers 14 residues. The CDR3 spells CASSQTGGGNTIYF. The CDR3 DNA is TGTGCCAGTAGCCAAACAGGGGGAGGAAACACCATATATTTT.

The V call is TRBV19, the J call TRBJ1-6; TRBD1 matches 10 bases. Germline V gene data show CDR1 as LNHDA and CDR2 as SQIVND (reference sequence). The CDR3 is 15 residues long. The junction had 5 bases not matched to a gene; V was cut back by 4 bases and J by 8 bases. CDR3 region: CASSTRGQGDSPLHF. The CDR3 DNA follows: TGTGCCAGTAGTACCAGAGGACAGGGGGATTCACCCCTCCACTTT.

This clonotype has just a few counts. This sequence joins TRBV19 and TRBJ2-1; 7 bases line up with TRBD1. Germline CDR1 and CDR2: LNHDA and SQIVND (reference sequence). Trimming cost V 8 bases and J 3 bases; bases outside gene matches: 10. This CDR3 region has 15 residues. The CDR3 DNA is TGTGCCAGTGGGAAACAGGGGCTTGGCTACAATGAGCAGTTCTTC. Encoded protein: CASGKQGLGYNEQFF.

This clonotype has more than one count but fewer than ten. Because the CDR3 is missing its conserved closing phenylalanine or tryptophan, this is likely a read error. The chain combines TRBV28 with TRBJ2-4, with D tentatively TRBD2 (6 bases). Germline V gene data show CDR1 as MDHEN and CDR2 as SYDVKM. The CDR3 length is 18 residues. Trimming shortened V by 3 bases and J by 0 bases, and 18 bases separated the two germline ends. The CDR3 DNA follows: TGTGCCAGCAGTTTTGGCGGGGTCTCCCGGGGAGCCAAAAACATTCAGTACTCC. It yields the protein CASSFGGVSRGAKNIQYS.

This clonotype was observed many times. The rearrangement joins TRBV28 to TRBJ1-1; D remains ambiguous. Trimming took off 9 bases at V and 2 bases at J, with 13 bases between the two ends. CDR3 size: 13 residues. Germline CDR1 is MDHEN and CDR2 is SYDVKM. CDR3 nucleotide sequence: TGTGCCAGTATCCCGTGGGATAACACTGAAGCTTTCTTT. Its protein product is CASIPWDNTEAFF.

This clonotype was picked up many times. The DNA for the CDR3 is TGTGCCAGCAGTGTCGGGATCAGCAATCAGCCCCAGCATTTT. This translates into CASSVGISNQPQHF. The chain employs TRBV2 and TRBJ1-5; D remains unclear. The V end lost 4 bases, the J end lost 1 base, and 8 bases lay between the germline ends. Germline V gives CDR1 SNHLY, CDR2 FYNNEI. The CDR3 covers 14 residues.

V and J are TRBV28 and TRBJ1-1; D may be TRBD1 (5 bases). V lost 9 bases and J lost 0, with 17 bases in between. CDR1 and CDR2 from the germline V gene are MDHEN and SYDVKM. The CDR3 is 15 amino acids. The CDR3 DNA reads TGTGCCAGTGGTGGGGCCTTATTGTTGAACACTGAAGCTTTCTTT. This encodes CASGGALLLNTEAFF.

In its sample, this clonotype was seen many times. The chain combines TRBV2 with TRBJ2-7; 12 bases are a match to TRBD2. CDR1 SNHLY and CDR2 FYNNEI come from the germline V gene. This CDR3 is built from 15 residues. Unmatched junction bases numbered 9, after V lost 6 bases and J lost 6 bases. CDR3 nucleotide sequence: TGTGCCAGCAGGGGGCGGTGGACTAGCGGGACCGAGCAGTACTTC. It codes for CASRGRWTSGTEQYF.

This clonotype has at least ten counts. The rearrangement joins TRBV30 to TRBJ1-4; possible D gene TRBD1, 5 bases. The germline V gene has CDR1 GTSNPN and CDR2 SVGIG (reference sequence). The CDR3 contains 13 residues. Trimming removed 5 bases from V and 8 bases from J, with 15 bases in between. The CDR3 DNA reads TGTGCCTGGGCTGTAATGAAGGGGGAAAAACTGTTTTTT. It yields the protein CAWAVMKGEKLFF.

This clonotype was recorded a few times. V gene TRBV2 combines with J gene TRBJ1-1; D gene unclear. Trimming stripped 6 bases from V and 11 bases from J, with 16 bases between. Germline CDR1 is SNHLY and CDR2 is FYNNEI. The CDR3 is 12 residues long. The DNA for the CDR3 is TGTGCCAGCAGCGGGCCCGACTTGGGTGCTTTCTTT. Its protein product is CASSGPDLGAFF.

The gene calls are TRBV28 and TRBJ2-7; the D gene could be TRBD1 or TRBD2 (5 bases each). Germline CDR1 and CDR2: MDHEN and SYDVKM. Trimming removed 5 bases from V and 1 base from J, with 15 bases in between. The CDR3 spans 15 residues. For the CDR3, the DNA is TGTGCCAGCAGTCGCGGACTTGGGACGTCCTACGAGCAGTACTTC. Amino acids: CASSRGLGTSYEQYF.

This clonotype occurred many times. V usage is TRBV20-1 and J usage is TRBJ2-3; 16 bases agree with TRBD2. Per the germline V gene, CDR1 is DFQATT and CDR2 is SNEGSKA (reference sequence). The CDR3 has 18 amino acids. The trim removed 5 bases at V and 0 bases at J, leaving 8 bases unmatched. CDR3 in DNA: TGCAGTGCTGGATCGGGACTAGCGGGAGGGCCTAGCACAGATACGCAGTATTTT. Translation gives CSAGSGLAGGPSTDTQYF.